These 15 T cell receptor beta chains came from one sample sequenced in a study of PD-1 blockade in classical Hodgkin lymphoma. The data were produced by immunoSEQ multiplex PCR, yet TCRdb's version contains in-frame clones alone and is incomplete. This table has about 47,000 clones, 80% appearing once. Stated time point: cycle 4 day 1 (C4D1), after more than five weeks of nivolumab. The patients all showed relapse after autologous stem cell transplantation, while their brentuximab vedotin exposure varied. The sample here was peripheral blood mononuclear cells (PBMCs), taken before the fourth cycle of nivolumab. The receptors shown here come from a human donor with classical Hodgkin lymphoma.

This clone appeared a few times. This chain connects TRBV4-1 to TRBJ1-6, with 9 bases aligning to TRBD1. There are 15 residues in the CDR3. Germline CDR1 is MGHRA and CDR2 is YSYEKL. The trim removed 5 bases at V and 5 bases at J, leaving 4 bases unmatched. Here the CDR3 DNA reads TGCGCCAGCAGCAGGGGACAGGGCGATAATTCACCCCTCCACTTT. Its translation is CASSRGQGDNSPLHF.

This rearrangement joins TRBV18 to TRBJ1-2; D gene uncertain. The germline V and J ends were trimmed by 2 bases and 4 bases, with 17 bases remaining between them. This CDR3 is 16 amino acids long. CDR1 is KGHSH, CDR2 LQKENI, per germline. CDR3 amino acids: CASSPFAGFSFYGYTF. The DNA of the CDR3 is TGTGCCAGCTCACCATTCGCAGGCTTTTCCTTCTATGGCTACACCTTC.

CDR3 nucleotides: TGTGCCAGTAGTAAGTCAAGGGGATTAAGCACAGATACGCAGTATTTT. It encodes CASSKSRGLSTDTQYF. This rearrangement joins TRBV19 to TRBJ2-3; a weak D match, TRBD1 (5 bases). Trimming pared 4 bases from V and 0 bases from J, leaving 14 bases between. Looked up from germline, CDR1 is LNHDA and CDR2 is SQIVND (reference sequence). The CDR3 loop spans 16 amino acids.

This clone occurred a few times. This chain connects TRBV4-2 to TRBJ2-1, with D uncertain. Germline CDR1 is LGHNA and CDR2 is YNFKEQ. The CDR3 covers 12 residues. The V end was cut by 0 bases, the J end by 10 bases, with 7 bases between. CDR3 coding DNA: TGTGCCAGCAGCCAAGAGGGAACAGAGCAGTTCTTC. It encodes CASSQEGTEQFF.

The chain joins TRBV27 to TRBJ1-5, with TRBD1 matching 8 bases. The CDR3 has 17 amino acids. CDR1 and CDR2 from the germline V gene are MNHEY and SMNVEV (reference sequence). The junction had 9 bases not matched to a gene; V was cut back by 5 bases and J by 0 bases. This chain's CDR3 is CASSPPRDRHSNQPQHF. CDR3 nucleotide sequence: TGTGCCAGCAGTCCACCCCGGGACAGGCATAGCAATCAGCCCCAGCATTTT.

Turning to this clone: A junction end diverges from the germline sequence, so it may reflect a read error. The CDR3 nucleotides are TGTGCCTGGAGGGACAGGGGATACAATGGAAAACTGTTTTTT. Residues: CAWRDRGYNGKLFF. This sequence joins TRBV30 and TRBJ1-4, with 9 bases fitting TRBD1. Germline CDR1 is GTSNPN and CDR2 is SVGIG (reference sequence). The CDR3 covers 14 residues.

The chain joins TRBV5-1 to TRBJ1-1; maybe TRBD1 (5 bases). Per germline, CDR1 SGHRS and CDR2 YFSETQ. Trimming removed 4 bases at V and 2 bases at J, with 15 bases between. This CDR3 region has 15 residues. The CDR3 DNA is TGCGCCAGCAGCAGATCCTTAGACAGTAACACTGAAGCTTTCTTT. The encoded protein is CASSRSLDSNTEAFF.

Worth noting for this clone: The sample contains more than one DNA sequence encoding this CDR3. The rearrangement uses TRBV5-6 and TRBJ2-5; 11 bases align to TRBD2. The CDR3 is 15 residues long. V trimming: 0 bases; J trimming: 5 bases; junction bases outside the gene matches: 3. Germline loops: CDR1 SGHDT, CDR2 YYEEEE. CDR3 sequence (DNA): TGTGCCAGCAGCTTGGTAGCGGGGGGGCGGGAGACCCAGTACTTC. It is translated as CASSLVAGGRETQYF.

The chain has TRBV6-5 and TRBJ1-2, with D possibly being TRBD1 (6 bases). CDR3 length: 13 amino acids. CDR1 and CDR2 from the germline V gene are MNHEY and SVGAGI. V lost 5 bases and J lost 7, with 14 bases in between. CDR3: CASSPGTTGGYTF. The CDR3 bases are TGTGCCAGCAGTCCCGGGACAACTGGTGGCTACACCTTC.

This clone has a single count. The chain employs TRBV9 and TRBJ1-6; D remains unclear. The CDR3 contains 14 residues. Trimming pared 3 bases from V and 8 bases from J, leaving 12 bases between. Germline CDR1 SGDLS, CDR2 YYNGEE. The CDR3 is CASSEIQAHSPLHF. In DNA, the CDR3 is TGTGCCAGCAGCGAGATCCAGGCCCATTCACCCCTCCACTTT.

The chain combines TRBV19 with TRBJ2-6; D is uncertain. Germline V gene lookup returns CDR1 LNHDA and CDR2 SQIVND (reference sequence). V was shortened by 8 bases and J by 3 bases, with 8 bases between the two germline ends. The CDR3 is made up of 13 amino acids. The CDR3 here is CASRSRGANVLTF. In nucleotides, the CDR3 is TGTGCCAGTCGGTCGCGTGGGGCCAACGTCCTGACTTTC.

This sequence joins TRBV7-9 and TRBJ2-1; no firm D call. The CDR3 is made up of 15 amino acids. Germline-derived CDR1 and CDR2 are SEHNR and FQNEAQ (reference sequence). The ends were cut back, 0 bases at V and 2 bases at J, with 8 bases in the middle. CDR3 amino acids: CASSLAPTPYNEQFF. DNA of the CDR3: TGTGCCAGCAGCTTAGCCCCAACCCCCTACAATGAGCAGTTCTTC.

This CDR3 is CASSARRGNEQFF. The CDR3 bases are TGTGCCAGCAGCGCACGACGAGGGAATGAGCAGTTCTTC. The chain links TRBV7-3 to TRBJ2-1; weak D call: TRBD2 (5 bases). Trimming took off 5 bases at V and 7 bases at J, with 12 bases between the two ends. Looked up from germline, CDR1 is SGHTA and CDR2 is FQGTGA. The CDR3 runs 13 residues.

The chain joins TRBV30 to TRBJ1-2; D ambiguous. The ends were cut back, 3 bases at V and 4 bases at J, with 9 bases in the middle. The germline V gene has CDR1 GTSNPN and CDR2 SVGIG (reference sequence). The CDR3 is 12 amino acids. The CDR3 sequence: CAWREKSYGYTF. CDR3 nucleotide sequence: TGTGCCTGGAGGGAGAAAAGCTATGGCTACACCTTC.

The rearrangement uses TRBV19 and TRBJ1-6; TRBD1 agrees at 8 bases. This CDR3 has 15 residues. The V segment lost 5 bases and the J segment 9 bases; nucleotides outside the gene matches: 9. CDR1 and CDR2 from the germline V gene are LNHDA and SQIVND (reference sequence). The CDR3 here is CASSLRTGTASPLHF. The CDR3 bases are TGTGCCAGTAGTCTCCGGACAGGGACGGCTTCACCCCTCCACTTT.